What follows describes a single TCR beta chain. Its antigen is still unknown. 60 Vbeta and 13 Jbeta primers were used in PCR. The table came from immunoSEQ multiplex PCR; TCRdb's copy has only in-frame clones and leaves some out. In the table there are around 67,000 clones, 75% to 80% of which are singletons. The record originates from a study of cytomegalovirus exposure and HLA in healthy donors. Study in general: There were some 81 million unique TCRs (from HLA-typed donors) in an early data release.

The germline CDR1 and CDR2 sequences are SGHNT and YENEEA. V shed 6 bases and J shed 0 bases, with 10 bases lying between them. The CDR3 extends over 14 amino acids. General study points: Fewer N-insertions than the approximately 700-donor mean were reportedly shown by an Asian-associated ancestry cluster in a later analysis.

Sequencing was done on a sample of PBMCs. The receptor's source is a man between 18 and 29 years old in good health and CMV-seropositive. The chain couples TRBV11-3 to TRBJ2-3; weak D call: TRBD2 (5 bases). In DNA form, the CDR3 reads TGTGCCAGCAGTCCTAGCCGCAGCACAGATACGCAGTATTTT. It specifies CASSPSRSTDTQYF.